This T cell receptor (beta chain) came from a study of identical twins. TCRdb fed the 5' RACE reads into MiXCR, producing one record per CDR3 protein. The top ten hold less than 2% of the sample, which has hundreds of thousands of distinct CDR3 sequences, roughly 7.1% seen once. Every one of the donors was a healthy Caucasian. Whole-study findings and limits: With monozygotic twins, out-of-frame TCR alpha sharing exceeded what models estimated. Within cord blood, abundant beta clonotypes carried fewer insertions, but memory repertoires showed no such trend.

V was shortened by 6 bases and J by 0 bases, with 9 bases between the two germline ends. This CDR3 region has 13 residues. The V gene's germline CDR1 is DFQATT and CDR2 SNEGSKA (reference sequence). This clonotype was detected only a few times. Its cognate antigen is unknown. These data also formed part of another study, on yellow fever vaccine responses in identical twins.

This clonotype was obtained from a woman in her late teens or twenties in good health. Sequenced: PBMCs. V gene TRBV20-1 combines with J gene TRBJ2-1; D not certain. CDR3 sequence reads: CSAVDPSYNEQFF. The CDR3 coding sequence is TGCAGTGCCGTTGACCCCTCCTACAATGAGCAGTTCTTC.